This note documents a single TCR beta chain sequence. Its antigen is unknown. Method: immunoSEQ multiplex PCR; TCRdb's copy keeps in-frame clones and lacks some. This table holds about 18,000 clones, 59% found once. Described treatment: treatment-naive control, cytoreductive nephrectomy. Germline V gene data show CDR1 as SGHNT and CDR2 as YYREEE (reference sequence). The junction had 8 bases not matched to a gene; V was cut back by 3 bases and J by 2 bases. The CDR3 sequence is 17 residues long. This record belongs to a study of radiation and T cells in renal cell carcinoma. Regarding the study as a whole: Dominant CDR3 motifs were more common in irradiated tumors than controls.

The receptor was derived from a man in his forties or fifties with renal cell carcinoma. The J gene is TRBJ1-2, the V gene TRBV5-4; 12 bases align to TRBD1. The sample in question was tumor tissue, obtained from a patient whose treatment was nephrectomy without radiotherapy. The chain's CDR3 is CASSSPRDRGRNYGYTF. As DNA, the CDR3 is TGTGCCAGCAGCTCACCCCGGGACAGGGGGCGCAACTATGGCTACACCTTC.